Below, 27 T cell receptor beta chains from the same sample are listed, as sequenced in a study of blood T cells in healthy people across ages. A second 7 to 11 cycle PCR used barcoded and J-beta primers. One entry per CDR3 protein, called by TCRdb with MiXCR from the 5' RACE reads. Here the sample spans about 670,000 distinct CDR3 sequences, around 41% being singletons. Sequencing was done on a sample of blood. These receptors were taken from a man older than 75 in good health.

In the case of this clonotype: Mismatch with germline at one junction end may stem from a read error. The rearrangement joins TRBV4-2 to TRBJ2-3; 10 bases are a match to TRBD2. The length of the CDR3 is 19 residues. Per the germline V gene, CDR1 is LGHNA and CDR2 is YNFKEQ. CDR3 sequence (DNA): TGTGCCGGCAGCCAAGGCACTGTGCGGCTAGCGGGAGCGGCAGATACGCAGTATTTT. Translated, it gives CAGSQGTVRLAGAADTQYF.

Comment on this clonotype: A clone one base away is much larger, so this may be a read error. The chain employs TRBV6-5 and TRBJ2-7; 8 nucleotides match TRBD1. Looked up from germline, CDR1 is MNHEY and CDR2 is SVGAGI. The CDR3 totals 15 residues. This CDR3 reads CASSPTGARSYEPYF. The CDR3 DNA reads as TGTGCCAGCAGCCCGACAGGGGCGCGTTCCTACGAGCCGTACTTC.

This clonotype was seen only once. The V call is TRBV5-1, the J call TRBJ2-6; no clear D. Trimming left V 4 bases short and J 4 bases short, with 9 bases between. Germline-derived CDR1 and CDR2 are SGHRS and YFSETQ. This CDR3 is built from 14 residues. Here the CDR3 DNA reads TGCGCCAGCAGCGATGGACCAGGGGCCAACGTCCTGACTTTC. This translates into CASSDGPGANVLTF.

This clonotype has at least ten counts. J is TRBJ2-7 and V is TRBV12-3 or TRBV12-4; D call uncertain. V gave up 4 bases and J gave up 5 bases, with 9 bases separating them. This CDR3 is 12 amino acids long. CDR3 bases: TGTGCCAGCAGTTGGAAGGTCCACGAGCAGTACTTC. It yields the protein CASSWKVHEQYF.

The chain links TRBV20-1 to TRBJ2-3; the D gene is possibly TRBD2 (7 bases). Per germline, CDR1 DFQATT and CDR2 SNEGSKA (reference sequence). The V and J ends lost 5 bases and 4 bases respectively, with 13 bases between them. This CDR3 region has 13 residues. The CDR3 sequence: CSAGGAPADTQYF. CDR3 bases: TGCAGTGCTGGGGGGGCTCCCGCAGATACGCAGTATTTT.

This clonotype occurred once. Just one base apart from a much larger clone, this may be a read error. V is TRBV7-2 and J is TRBJ2-1, with D possibly TRBD1 on 5 matching bases. This CDR3 spans 13 amino acids. Trimming removed 4 bases at V and 13 bases at J, with 17 bases between. Germline CDR1 reads SGHTA; CDR2 reads FQGNSA. The CDR3, as DNA: TGTGCCAGCAGCTCGCTATGGGGCGAGACCCAGTTCTTC. Protein sequence: CASSSLWGETQFF.

This clonotype has just a few counts. The chain uses TRBV20-1 and TRBJ2-7; perhaps TRBD1 as D (5 bases). With 6 bases removed from V and 7 bases from J, the gap between germline ends came to 22 bases. Germline V gene sequence: CDR1 DFQATT, CDR2 SNEGSKA (reference sequence). This CDR3 contains 14 residues. CDR3 loop: CSAKTEYLYNEQYF. CDR3 in DNA: TGCAGTGCCAAGACAGAATACTTATACAATGAGCAGTACTTC.

The table lists this clonotype with a few counts. This rearrangement joins TRBV6-2 or TRBV6-3 to TRBJ2-1, with D perhaps matching TRBD2 (6 bases). V lost 1 base to trimming and J lost 6 bases, with 16 bases between them. This CDR3 is built from 16 residues. Germline CDR1 MNHEY, CDR2 SVGEGT. CDR3 sequence (DNA): TGTGCCAGCAGTTACTATGGCGGGATAAACCGCAATGAGCAGTTCTTC. It encodes CASSYYGGINRNEQFF.

This clonotype has a handful of counts. V gene TRBV20-1 combines with J gene TRBJ2-1; 8 bases are shared with TRBD2. In germline, CDR1 is DFQATT, CDR2 SNEGSKA (reference sequence). This CDR3 contains 16 residues. Unmatched junction bases numbered 14, after V lost 3 bases and J lost 7 bases. CDR3 loop: CSASLRGGRSPNEQFF. In DNA form, the CDR3 reads TGCAGTGCTAGTTTGCGCGGGGGGCGGTCCCCGAATGAGCAGTTCTTC.

This sequence joins TRBV28 and TRBJ1-5, with 9 bases identical to TRBD1. Germline CDR1 MDHEN, CDR2 SYDVKM. V lost 6 bases, J lost 4 bases, and 10 bases stayed unmatched. There are 16 residues in the CDR3. The CDR3 bases are TGTGCCAGCAGCCCGCAGGGGACAGGGATTAATCAGCCCCAGCATTTT. Amino acid sequence: CASSPQGTGINQPQHF.

Worth noting for this clonotype: An end of the junction does not agree with germline; a read error may underlie this. The chain employs TRBV10-3 and TRBJ2-7, with 10 bases lining up with TRBD1. CDR1 and CDR2 from the germline V gene are ENHRY and SYGVKD. This CDR3 region has 12 residues. CDR3 loop: CASGTGEYGQYF. Here the CDR3 DNA reads TGTGCCAGCGGGACAGGGGAATACGGGCAGTACTTC.

The V and J genes are TRBV6-2 or TRBV6-3 and TRBJ1-5; maybe TRBD1 (5 bases). The germline V and J ends were trimmed by 7 bases and 10 bases, with 20 bases remaining between them. From germline, CDR1 is MNHEY and CDR2 SVGEGT. There are 14 residues in the CDR3. For the CDR3, the DNA is TGTGCCAGCACCCCGGACAAGACTATCAGCCCCCAGCATTTT. Protein product: CASTPDKTISPQHF.

V and J are TRBV6-1 and TRBJ1-3; 12 bases are shared with TRBD1. The CDR3 length is 16 residues. Germline V lookup: CDR1 MNHNS, CDR2 SASEGT. The J segment lost 3 bases and the V segment lost 4 bases, leaving 4 bases of the junction unmatched. As DNA, the CDR3 is TGTGCCAGCAGTGGAAGGGACAGGGGGCTTGGAAACACCATATATTTT. Its translation is CASSGRDRGLGNTIYF.

Written as DNA, the CDR3 is TGCAGTGCCTCCTCCACCGGGACAGGAATCCAGGGCTACACCTTC. As protein: CSASSTGTGIQGYTF. The J gene is TRBJ1-2, the V gene TRBV20-1; 8 nucleotides match TRBD1. CDR3 length equals 15 residues. V lost 6 bases, J lost 8 bases, and 17 bases stayed unmatched. Germline V gives CDR1 DFQATT, CDR2 SNEGSKA (reference sequence).

This chain links TRBV7-2 with TRBJ1-5, with 10 bases fitting TRBD1. V shed 6 bases and J 4 bases; nucleotides not matched to a gene: 9. The germline CDR1 and CDR2 sequences are SGHTA and FQGNSA. The CDR3 contains 16 residues. The CDR3 protein is CASRLIPGQGNQPQHF. The CDR3, as DNA: TGTGCCAGCAGACTAATACCGGGACAGGGGAATCAGCCCCAGCATTTT.

The V and J genes are TRBV18 and TRBJ2-7; D not certain. Between the trimmed V and J ends, which lost 1 base and 3 bases, there was a span of 22 bases. CDR3 length: 18 amino acids. Per germline, CDR1 KGHSH and CDR2 LQKENI. Written as DNA, the CDR3 is TGTGCCAGCTCACCACGGCCAAAGGGCAGCGATCGCGACTACGAGCAGTACTTC. Translation gives CASSPRPKGSDRDYEQYF.

This clonotype has more than one count but fewer than ten. This chain uses TRBV12-3 or TRBV12-4 with TRBJ1-2, with D unresolved. This CDR3 region has 12 residues. Trimming shortened V by 3 bases and J by 6 bases, and 8 bases separated the two germline ends. CDR3 DNA: TGTGCCAGCAGTTTGGTTGCGGATGGCTACACCTTC. Its translation is CASSLVADGYTF.

This chain uses TRBV15 with TRBJ2-6; a possible D gene is TRBD1 (5 bases). Germline CDR1 LNHNV, CDR2 YYDKDF (reference sequence). The CDR3 extends over 19 amino acids. V was trimmed by 5 bases and J by 0 bases, leaving 20 bases between them. The CDR3 loop reads CATSGSADTGHSGANVLTF. The CDR3 nucleotides read TGTGCCACCAGCGGGTCGGCAGACACAGGCCACTCTGGGGCCAACGTCCTGACTTTC.

This clonotype was recorded a few times. The rearrangement uses TRBV4-2 and TRBJ2-7, with 12 nucleotides matching TRBD2. Germline loops: CDR1 LGHNA, CDR2 YNFKEQ. There are 15 residues in the CDR3. With V trimmed by 4 bases and J by 5 bases, 6 bases remained unmatched. The CDR3: CASSLTSGGRHEQYF. The CDR3, as DNA: TGTGCCAGCAGCCTTACTAGCGGGGGGCGCCACGAGCAGTACTTC.

V gene TRBV3-1 combines with J gene TRBJ1-1; D is possibly TRBD1 (6 bases). CDR3 length: 14 amino acids. From germline, CDR1 is LGHDT and CDR2 YNNKEL (reference sequence). The V end lost 3 bases, the J end lost 5 bases, and 13 bases lay between the germline ends. The chain's CDR3 is CASSHRTERTEAFF. In DNA, the CDR3 is TGTGCCAGCAGCCATCGGACAGAGCGGACTGAAGCTTTCTTT.

The genes are TRBV20-1 and TRBJ2-1, with 11 bases lining up with TRBD1. The CDR3 is 15 amino acids. J lost 3 bases, V lost 5 bases, and 6 bases had no gene match. Germline loops: CDR1 DFQATT, CDR2 SNEGSKA (reference sequence). The CDR3 coding sequence is TGCAGTGCTCAAGCCGGGACAGGGGGCTACAATGAGCAGTTCTTC. It encodes CSAQAGTGGYNEQFF.

J is TRBJ2-5 and V is TRBV7-2; TRBD1 is a possible D gene (6 bases). Trimming pared 2 bases from V and 11 bases from J, leaving 15 bases between. Germline V CDR1 and CDR2: SGHTA, FQGNSA. This CDR3 comprises 13 residues. The CDR3 DNA reads TGTGCCAGCAGCTTACAGGGGCTAGGGGAGCAGTACTTC. It specifies CASSLQGLGEQYF. The variable domain in full, completed from reference TRBV7-2 and TRBJ2-5, reads GAGVSQSPSNKVTEKGKDVELRCDPISGHTALYWYRQSLGQGLEFLIYFQGNSAPDKSGLPSDRFSAERTGGSVSTLTIQRTQQEDSAVYLCASSLQGLGEQYFGPGTRLLVL.

The chain combines TRBV2 with TRBJ2-7, with 12 nucleotides matching TRBD2. The J call may be faulty, since TRBJ2-4 better matches the DNA end. This CDR3 comprises 20 residues. In germline, CDR1 is SNHLY, CDR2 FYNNEI. The CDR3 DNA follows: TGTGCCAGCAGCCCGACTAGCGGGGGTACAAAGTACGTGGCCAAAAACATTCAGTACTTC. This sequence encodes CASSPTSGGTKYVAKNIQYF.

V gene TRBV6-2 or TRBV6-3 combines with J gene TRBJ2-1; 9 bases match TRBD1. The assigned J gene may be wrong: the sequence end matches TRBJ2-7 better. There are 16 residues in the CDR3. Germline CDR1 MNHEY, CDR2 SVGEGT. The chain's CDR3 is CASSTRRTGVDNEQYF. For the CDR3, the DNA is TGTGCCAGCAGTACCAGACGGACAGGGGTAGACAATGAGCAGTACTTC.

The chain carries TRBV20-1 and TRBJ2-4, with a tentative D call TRBD2 (6 bases). Deletions cut 0 bases from V and 7 bases from J, with 13 bases between. The length of the CDR3 is 14 residues. From germline, CDR1 is DFQATT and CDR2 SNEGSKA (reference sequence). DNA for the CDR3: TGCAGTGCTAGAGATGCCTCAGGGAGGAACATTCAGTACTTC. It yields the protein CSARDASGRNIQYF.

CDR3 region: CASSVPAGETLYF. The CDR3 DNA is TGTGCCAGCAGTGTTCCAGCGGGAGAGACCCTGTACTTC. V is TRBV2 and J is TRBJ2-7, with 8 nucleotides matching TRBD2. The CDR3 covers 13 residues. The germline gives CDR1 SNHLY, CDR2 FYNNEI. Trimming at V came to 4 bases and at J to 12 bases, leaving 11 bases not matched to a gene.

Turning to this clonotype: A much larger clonotype is one base distant, so this may be a read error. This rearrangement joins TRBV29-1 to TRBJ2-5; D is perhaps TRBD1 (6 bases). The CDR3 is 15 residues long. V dropped 6 bases and J dropped 3 bases, with 20 bases sitting between them. Per the germline V gene, CDR1 is SQVTM and CDR2 is ANQGSEA. CDR3 loop: CSVRRASTGEETQYF. In DNA, the CDR3 is TGCAGCGTACGAAGAGCCTCGACAGGCGAAGAGACCCAGTACTTC.